These 16 T cell receptor beta chains share one sample of origin, sequenced in a study of beta chain features in type 1 diabetes. The study's findings and limits: All four CD4+ subsets of Type 1 diabetes patients contained TCRB CDR3s that were moderately but significantly shorter.

Every bit of the isolated RNA underwent reverse transcription, so sequencing read expressed TCRB transcripts. TCRdb's table, derived via immunoSEQ multiplex PCR, lists solely in-frame clones and lacks some. The sample shows tens of thousands of clones, about 50% of them seen only once. For these TCRs, the target antigens are not known. Sequences were obtained from central memory CD4+ T cells from blood. Source of these receptors: a man younger than 45 with type 1 diabetes.

This clone was seen more than once but under ten times. V usage is TRBV7-9 and J usage is TRBJ2-7; D might be TRBD1 (6 bases). V lost 7 bases, J lost 4 bases, and 14 bases lay in between. Germline CDR1 SEHNR, CDR2 FQNEAQ (reference sequence). This CDR3 has 13 residues. The CDR3 DNA reads TGTGCCAGCATCCGGGACATACCTTACGAGCAGTACTTC. It codes for CASIRDIPYEQYF. Looking up the rest from reference TRBV7-9 and TRBJ2-7 gives the full variable domain: DTGVSQNPRHKITKRGQNVTFRCDPISEHNRLYWYRQTLGQGPEFLTYFQNEAQLEKSRLLSDRFSAERPKGSFSTLEIQRTEQGDSAMYLCASIRDIPYEQYFGPGTRLTVT.

The chain is built from TRBV9 and TRBJ2-1; the D gene is possibly TRBD2 (6 bases). V lost 1 base to trimming and J lost 0 bases, with 14 bases between them. This CDR3 is 17 amino acids long. Germline CDR1 SGDLS, CDR2 YYNGEE. CDR3 nucleotide sequence: TGTGCCAGCAGCGTAATGGGAACTAGCCCCTCCTACAATGAGCAGTTCTTC. It yields the protein CASSVMGTSPSYNEQFF.

The chain combines TRBV5-4 with TRBJ2-1; 8 bases align to TRBD1. The CDR3 is 16 amino acids. CDR1 is SGHNT and CDR2 is YYREEE in the germline V gene (reference sequence). The V segment lost 3 bases and the J segment 5 bases; nucleotides outside the gene matches: 10. The CDR3 region has the DNA TGTGCCAGCAGCTCGGCCCGGACAGGGAAGGACAATGAGCAGTTCTTC. This translates into CASSSARTGKDNEQFF.

The V gene is TRBV5-4, the J gene TRBJ2-7; D call uncertain. This CDR3 contains 15 residues. The germline V gene encodes CDR1 SGHNT and CDR2 YYREEE (reference sequence). V lost 2 bases and J lost 6, with 18 bases in between. The CDR3 region is CASSFTASPLGEQYF. In nucleotides, the CDR3 is TGTGCCAGCAGCTTTACCGCAAGCCCCCTTGGCGAGCAGTACTTC.

The chain uses TRBV5-1 and TRBJ2-2; D is possibly TRBD2 (5 bases). Germline V lookup: CDR1 SGHRS, CDR2 YFSETQ. Trimming removed 2 bases from V and 1 base from J, with 9 bases in between. CDR3 length equals 15 residues. The CDR3 reads CASSFGRGNTGELFF. The CDR3 region has the DNA TGCGCCAGCAGCTTCGGACGGGGGAACACCGGGGAGCTGTTTTTT.

This clone came up once. The J gene is TRBJ2-3, the V gene TRBV6-6; 8 bases agree with TRBD1. Germline V gene sequence: CDR1 MNHNY, CDR2 SVGAGI (reference sequence). The CDR3 extends over 14 amino acids. The J segment lost 6 bases and the V segment lost 5 bases, leaving 7 bases of the junction unmatched. The CDR3 here is CASSGTTGGDTQYF. The CDR3 DNA sequence: TGTGCCAGCAGTGGTACAACAGGGGGGGATACGCAGTATTTT.

The chain combines TRBV7-2 with TRBJ2-3; D unclear. The ends were cut back, 1 base at V and 1 base at J, with 12 bases in the middle. CDR1 is SGHTA and CDR2 is FQGNSA in the germline V gene. The CDR3 sequence is 16 residues long. The chain's CDR3 is CASSLGLVEGTDTQYF. The DNA for the CDR3 is TGTGCCAGCAGCTTAGGGCTAGTTGAGGGCACAGATACGCAGTATTTT.

This rearrangement joins TRBV6-1 to TRBJ1-5; D is perhaps TRBD1 (6 bases). Trimming shortened V by 7 bases and J by 3 bases, and 13 bases separated the two germline ends. This CDR3 contains 14 residues. Germline CDR1 is MNHNS and CDR2 is SASEGT. The CDR3 nucleotides are TGTGCCAGCACTACAGGGAAGGACAATCAGCCCCAGCATTTT. Its translation is CASTTGKDNQPQHF.

On this clone itself: Other DNA sequences in this specimen translate into the identical CDR3. This chain connects TRBV6-1 to TRBJ1-2, with 9 nucleotides matching TRBD1. Trimming took 2 bases from V and 4 from J; bases not matched to a gene: 2. The germline gives CDR1 MNHNS, CDR2 SASEGT. The CDR3 has 14 amino acids. The chain's CDR3 is CASSETGGSYGYTF. CDR3 bases: TGTGCCAGCAGTGAAACAGGGGGCAGCTATGGCTACACCTTC.

The CDR3 loop reads CASSPGTGIQPQHF. The CDR3 DNA sequence: TGTGCCAGCAGCCCCGGGACAGGGATTCAGCCCCAGCATTTT. V usage is TRBV7-9 and J usage is TRBJ1-5; 9 nucleotides match TRBD1. V lost 5 bases, J lost 6 bases, and 5 bases stayed unmatched. CDR3 length: 14 amino acids. Germline V gives CDR1 SEHNR, CDR2 FQNEAQ (reference sequence). Based on the CDR3 plus reference TRBV7-9 and TRBJ1-5, the full variable domain is DTGVSQNPRHKITKRGQNVTFRCDPISEHNRLYWYRQTLGQGPEFLTYFQNEAQLEKSRLLSDRFSAERPKGSFSTLEIQRTEQGDSAMYLCASSPGTGIQPQHFGDGTRLSIL.

The table lists this clone with a few counts. This rearrangement joins TRBV10-3 to TRBJ2-5; TRBD2 agrees at 8 bases. Germline V gene data show CDR1 as ENHRY and CDR2 as SYGVKD. This CDR3 is 17 amino acids long. Trimming took 4 bases from V and 0 from J; bases not matched to a gene: 10. CDR3 region: CAISGSGGPGYQETQYF. In DNA, the CDR3 is TGTGCCATCAGTGGAAGCGGGGGCCCGGGGTACCAAGAGACCCAGTACTTC.

This clone was counted at least ten times. This chain joins TRBV7-2 and TRBJ2-6, with TRBD1 identical over 8 bases. After removal of 5 bases from V and 4 bases from J, the junction contained 10 bases not matched to a gene. CDR1 is SGHTA, CDR2 FQGNSA, per germline. This CDR3 is built from 17 residues. The CDR3: CASSTMPQGAGANVLTF. The CDR3 DNA reads as TGTGCCAGCAGCACGATGCCCCAGGGGGCCGGGGCCAACGTCCTGACTTTC.

V is TRBV7-9 and J is TRBJ1-2; D call uncertain. Germline V gene sequence: CDR1 SEHNR, CDR2 FQNEAQ (reference sequence). CDR3 length: 12 amino acids. The V end lost 1 base, the J end lost 8 bases, and 8 bases lay between the germline ends. CDR3 region: CASSLVREGYTF. The CDR3 DNA sequence: TGTGCCAGCAGCTTAGTGAGGGAGGGCTACACCTTC.

This clone was recorded a few times. The chain recombines TRBV5-4 with TRBJ1-1, with 9 positions matching TRBD1. The germline CDR1 and CDR2 sequences are SGHNT and YYREEE (reference sequence). The CDR3 totals 13 residues. The ends lost 7 bases at V and 8 bases at J; junction bases unmatched: 9. CDR3 nucleotide sequence: TGTGCCAGCTCACAACAGGGGGCAAAGGAAGCTTTCTTT. Translated: CASSQQGAKEAFF.

The table lists this clone with a few counts. The genes are TRBV7-9 and TRBJ1-2; 10 bases agree with TRBD1. The trim removed 4 bases at V and 4 bases at J, leaving 3 bases unmatched. Germline V lookup: CDR1 SEHNR, CDR2 FQNEAQ (reference sequence). The CDR3 has 14 amino acids. The CDR3: CASSSTGGTYGYTF. The CDR3 DNA reads TGTGCCAGCAGCTCGACAGGGGGCACCTATGGCTACACCTTC.

This clone was counted between two and nine times. The chain uses TRBV15 and TRBJ2-5; no clear D. The CDR3 is 13 amino acids. CDR1 is LNHNV and CDR2 is YYDKDF in the germline V gene (reference sequence). V was trimmed by 5 bases and J by 7 bases, leaving 14 bases between them. This CDR3 is CATSPERFGTQYF. Written as DNA, the CDR3 is TGTGCCACCAGCCCAGAGAGGTTCGGGACCCAGTACTTC. Complete variable domain (other parts from reference TRBV15 and TRBJ2-5): DAMVIQNPRYQVTQFGKPVTLSCSQTLNHNVMYWYQQKSSQAPKLLFHYYDKDFNNEADTPDNFQSRRPNTSFCFLDIRSPGLGDTAMYLCATSPERFGTQYFGPGTRLLVL.